This is a list of T cell receptor beta chains from one sample in a study of OX40 agonist ivuxolimab in advanced cancers. This table comes from immunoSEQ multiplex PCR, and its TCRdb copy is limited to in-frame clones, with some not included. The data contain some 80,000 clones, around 85% of them singletons. The material was CD4+ or CD8+ T cells sorted from blood, obtained in a trial of the OX40 agonist ivuxolimab. The receptor set was obtained from an adult with an advanced solid tumor such as melanoma, head and neck, liver or kidney cancer. The CDR3 runs from the conserved cysteine through the conserved F or W. D genes are given only for firm matches. Part of the rows lack a size; the others show once, few, many or a class for expanded clones.

>-|-|TRBJ2-3|TRBV7-9
CASSFYRGGDSTDTQYF
TGTGCCAGCAGCTTCTACAGGGGAGGGGACAGCACAGATACGCAGTATTTT
>-|-|TRBJ2-5|TRBV5-1
CASSFGTGQETQYF
TGCGCCAGCAGCTTTGGGACGGGTCAAGAGACCCAGTACTTC
>-|-|TRBJ1-1|TRBV10-3
CAISRPGATEAFF
TGTGCCATCAGCCGTCCCGGGGCTACTGAAGCTTTCTTT
>-|TRBD2|TRBJ2-1|TRBV30
CAWSVLAGGRNEQFF
TGTGCCTGGAGTGTACTAGCGGGGGGACGCAATGAGCAGTTCTTC
>-|TRBD1|TRBJ1-1|TRBV9
CASSVLQGLNTEAFF
TGTGCCAGCAGCGTCCTACAGGGGTTGAACACTGAAGCTTTCTTT
>-|TRBD1|TRBJ1-1|TRBV23-1
CASSLLDRGGTEAFF
TGCGCCAGCAGTCTCTTGGACAGGGGGGGGACTGAAGCTTTCTTT
>-|-|TRBJ2-5|TRBV7-2
CASSPRGLGETQYF
TGTGCCAGCAGCCCTCGGGGCCTCGGGGAGACCCAGTACTTC
>once|-|TRBJ2-5|TRBV2
CASRARTEKETQYF
TGTGCCAGCAGGGCCCGGACAGAAAAAGAGACCCAGTACTTC
>-|TRBD1|TRBJ2-7|TRBV5-1
CASSLAQGLDEQYF
TGCGCCAGCAGCTTGGCACAGGGGCTCGACGAGCAGTACTTC
>-|-|TRBJ2-7|TRBV2
CASKPDTSYEQYF
TGTGCCAGCAAGCCGGACACCTCCTACGAGCAGTACTTC
>-|-|TRBJ2-5|TRBV7-6
CASSLGAGKTQYF
TGTGCCAGCAGCTTGGGGGCTGGGAAGACCCAGTACTTC
>-|TRBD1|TRBJ1-4|TRBV9
CASGDRGGEKLFF
TGTGCCAGCGGGGACAGGGGCGGTGAAAAACTGTTTTTT